This T cell receptor (beta chain) was sequenced for a study of siplizumab effects on memory and regulatory T cells (dated by TCRdb to the late 2010s). Context from the whole study: The effect of the anti-CD2 antibody siplizumab on alloreactive T-cell subsets was examined in allogeneic mixed lymphocyte reactions constructed from human PBMCs. Results the study describes overall, beyond this receptor: No functional confirmation was obtained for the suppressive function of proliferating Tregs from siplizumab cultures. Greater diversity appeared to be present in unstimulated naive T cells than in memory T cells, and a substantial contribution to the alloresponse seemed to be made by naive cells. Among mappable alloreactive CD4+ clones, the Treg-derived fraction averaged nearly 70% with siplizumab versus 26.9% in control reactions. Roughly 75-97% of proliferating CD4+ or CD8+ clones could not be assigned a naive or memory phenotype. Siplizumab significantly reduced the cumulative frequency of alloreactive sequences traceable to unstimulated CD4+ memory T cells. Because sequences below about 10^-5 frequency were poorly captured, only a minor fraction of alloreactive clones could be mapped to unstimulated subsets.

Regarding this clone: The antigen it binds to is not known. No qualities accompany the bases; no much larger clone lies one base away.

The cysteine opens and the phenylalanine closes a CDR3 of 14 amino acids. The read is trimmed to its CDR3 DNA, 42 bases read in frame from base 1. CDR1 and CDR2, looked up from the germline V gene, are SGHRS and YFSETQ. Trimming takes 5 bases from V and 10 bases from J, and the germline ends sit 16 bases apart. The library was built by means of the immunoSEQ multiplex PCR assay. About 10^5 TCR templates per sample were assayed by the deep sequencing platform. Genomic DNA extracted from sorted T cells was used for TCRbeta CDR3 sequencing. From the authors' description of their analysis: The R programming language was used for clonal analysis of the TCRbeta CDR3 data. Alloreactive CD4+ and CD8+ clones were identified by comparing unstimulated samples to CFSE-low samples taken after the reaction. Regulatory or non-regulatory origin was assigned to alloreactive CD4+ clones by matching of sequences to sorted unstimulated Treg and non-Treg repertoires. Drawn from immuneACCESS, this table holds only the in-frame rearrangements with V and J called that TCRdb kept. Clones are partly lost; checked studies trace under half to an unresolved V gene and leave the rest unexplained. That table is the source of V, J and clone size, and D and trimming were worked out from the DNA. Within this sample are about 100,000 clones, with around 90% of them counted one time only. In total, the top ten clones hold around 12% of the sample.

Sorted unstimulated T cells and proliferating T cells recovered from mixed lymphocyte reactions underwent TCRbeta CDR3 sequencing. Fresh whole blood from ten HLA-typed healthy donors served as the source for isolating PBMCs. To map where alloreactive clones came from, unstimulated CD4+ non-regulatory T cells were FACS-sorted. The origin of this receptor is a human donor in good health. What was sequenced was non-Treg CD4+ T cells sorted from blood. The cell subset or site label for this specimen denotes: FACS-sorted unstimulated CD4+ non-regulatory T cells. Recombination linked TRBV5-1 to TRBJ1-6; the D gene is possibly TRBD1, with 6 bases matching. The CDR3 sequence is CASSSGQKVSPLHF. The DNA sequence is given as TGCGCCAGCAGTTCCGGACAGAAAGTATCACCCCTCCACTTT.